Shown below are 30 T cell receptor beta chains from a single sample sequenced in a study of blood T cell repertoires in COVID-19. Repertoires were generated with immunoSEQ multiplex PCR, while TCRdb's copy carries only in-frame clones and drops some. The table has 330,000 or so clones, 87% seen once. Material: PBMCs or T cells enriched from blood (not recorded which). These receptors all stem from a woman in her 30s who had recovered from COVID-19.

The CDR3: CASRSLVSGSYNEQFF. The CDR3 DNA sequence: TGTGCCAGCAGGTCGCTGGTTAGCGGCTCCTACAATGAGCAGTTCTTC. V is TRBV7-2 and J is TRBJ2-1; D is possibly TRBD2 (6 bases). This CDR3 comprises 16 residues. In germline, CDR1 is SGHTA, CDR2 FQGNSA. The V and J ends lost 6 bases and 0 bases respectively, with 15 bases between them.

This clone showed up just a few times. The chain has TRBV28 and TRBJ1-2; 7 bases fit TRBD1. CDR1 is MDHEN and CDR2 is SYDVKM in the germline V gene. The CDR3 contains 13 residues. The J segment lost 4 bases and the V segment lost 7 bases, leaving 6 bases of the junction unmatched. The CDR3 spells CASIPGQPYGYTF. The CDR3 DNA is TGTGCCAGCATCCCGGGACAGCCCTATGGCTACACCTTC.

The CDR3: CASSSGTGSGNTIYF. The CDR3 DNA sequence: TGCGCCAGCAGCTCAGGGACAGGCTCTGGAAACACCATATATTTT. The rearrangement links TRBV5-1 to TRBJ1-3; 8 nucleotides line up with TRBD1. The CDR3 has 15 residues. V trimming: 3 bases; J trimming: 0 bases; junction bases outside the gene matches: 2. Germline V gives CDR1 SGHRS, CDR2 YFSETQ.

This rearrangement joins TRBV18 to TRBJ1-2; 9 bases fit TRBD1. CDR3 length equals 14 residues. V lost 5 bases, J lost 5 bases, and 6 bases stayed unmatched. Germline assignment: CDR1 KGHSH and CDR2 LQKENI. CDR3 sequence: CASSSGQGRYGYTF. CDR3 DNA: TGTGCCAGCTCATCGGGACAGGGAAGGTATGGCTACACCTTC.

The chain has TRBV9 and TRBJ2-2, with 10 bases lining up with TRBD2. Germline lookup yields CDR1 SGDLS and CDR2 YYNGEE. The ends lost 0 bases at V and 2 bases at J; junction bases unmatched: 7. This CDR3 comprises 18 residues. CDR3 sequence (DNA): TGTGCCAGCAGCGTAGCTCCTAGCGGGGGATTTAACACCGGGGAGCTGTTTTTT. It specifies CASSVAPSGGFNTGELFF.

The J gene is TRBJ2-1, the V gene TRBV7-9, with 12 bases identical to TRBD2. The trim removed 4 bases at V and 9 bases at J, leaving 7 bases unmatched. Germline loops: CDR1 SEHNR, CDR2 FQNEAQ (reference sequence). The CDR3 runs 15 residues. The CDR3 nucleotides read TGTGCCAGCAGCTCGCGACTAGCGGGAGATGGTGAGCAGTTCTTC. Encoded protein: CASSSRLAGDGEQFF.

This clone showed up just once. This chain joins TRBV19 and TRBJ2-7; D may be TRBD1 (6 bases). Germline CDR1 reads LNHDA; CDR2 reads SQIVND (reference sequence). V lost 3 bases and J lost 5, with 11 bases in between. The CDR3 has 13 residues. CDR3 DNA: TGTGCCAGTAGTATCGCCTACAGGGACGAGCAGTACTTC. This encodes CASSIAYRDEQYF. The variable domain in full, with the rest retrieved from reference TRBV19 and TRBJ2-7, is DGGITQSPKYLFRKEGQNVTLSCEQNLNHDAMYWYRQDPGQGLRLIYYSQIVNDFQKGDIAEGYSVSREKKESFPLTVTSAQKNPTAFYLCASSIAYRDEQYFGPGTRLTVT.

This rearrangement joins TRBV9 to TRBJ2-2; D is unclear. V was shortened by 2 bases and J by 6 bases, with 11 bases between the two germline ends. This CDR3 region has 14 residues. Germline CDR1 is SGDLS and CDR2 is YYNGEE. This CDR3 is CASSVLQVAGELFF. Here the CDR3 DNA reads TGTGCCAGCAGCGTCCTGCAGGTCGCCGGGGAGCTGTTTTTT.

J is TRBJ1-3 and V is TRBV7-9; the D is unclear. V gave up 5 bases and J gave up 0 bases, with 14 bases separating them. This CDR3 region has 16 residues. Germline-derived CDR1 and CDR2 are SEHNR and FQNEAQ (reference sequence). For the CDR3, the DNA is TGTGCCAGCAGCGATTCAATAACTGACTCTGGAAACACCATATATTTT. As protein: CASSDSITDSGNTIYF. Drawing the rest from reference TRBV7-9 and TRBJ1-3, the complete variable domain is DTGVSQNPRHKITKRGQNVTFRCDPISEHNRLYWYRQTLGQGPEFLTYFQNEAQLEKSRLLSDRFSAERPKGSFSTLEIQRTEQGDSAMYLCASSDSITDSGNTIYFGEGSWLTVV.

This clone was observed a single time. This chain connects TRBV28 to TRBJ2-1; D might be TRBD2 (7 bases). Trimming took off 7 bases at V and 4 bases at J, with 26 bases between the two ends. CDR3 length: 18 amino acids. The germline V gene has CDR1 MDHEN and CDR2 SYDVKM. CDR3 loop: CASTQGGTPLGGYNEQFF. The CDR3 region has the DNA TGTGCCAGCACCCAGGGCGGGACACCCCTGGGGGGGTACAATGAGCAGTTCTTC.

In its sample, this clone was seen a few times. In the same sample, other DNA sequences code for this CDR3. J is TRBJ1-2 and V is TRBV5-5; TRBD1 matches 7 bases. Unmatched junction bases numbered 1, after V lost 2 bases and J lost 6 bases. This CDR3 is 12 amino acids long. The germline V gene encodes CDR1 SGHKS and CDR2 YYEKEE (reference sequence). The CDR3 DNA reads TGTGCCAGCAGCTTAGACAGGGATGGCTACACCTTC. Amino acids: CASSLDRDGYTF.

The chain links TRBV21-1 to TRBJ1-5; TRBD1, the table's D call, lacks a check against the DNA. TRBV21-1 is recorded as a pseudogene. CDR3 size: 14 residues. The CDR3 here is CASRETQGEEPQHF. The CDR3 DNA sequence: TGTGCCAGCAGAGAAACCCAGGGGGAAGAGCCCCAGCATTTT.

This clone showed up just a few times. The chain carries TRBV9 and TRBJ1-1; 10 nucleotides align to TRBD1. Trimming at V came to 0 bases and at J to 6 bases, leaving 5 bases not matched to a gene. The CDR3 has 15 residues. Germline-derived CDR1 and CDR2 are SGDLS and YYNGEE. The CDR3 loop is CASSVEGTGVAEAFF. DNA for the CDR3: TGTGCCAGCAGCGTAGAGGGGACAGGGGTTGCTGAAGCTTTCTTT. The variable domain in full, completed from reference TRBV9 and TRBJ1-1, reads DSGVTQTPKHLITATGQRVTLRCSPRSGDLSVYWYQQSLDQGLQFLIQYYNGEERAKGNILERFSAQQFPDLHSELNLSSLELGDSALYFCASSVEGTGVAEAFFGQGTRLTVV.

The CDR3 loop is CASSFGLAGMAAETQYF. CDR3 in DNA: TGTGCCAGCAGCTTCGGACTAGCGGGGATGGCTGCGGAGACCCAGTACTTC. The genes are TRBV28 and TRBJ2-5; 12 nucleotides line up with TRBD2. Germline V lookup: CDR1 MDHEN, CDR2 SYDVKM. The CDR3 consists of 17 residues. V shed 6 bases and J 5 bases; nucleotides not matched to a gene: 13.

The chain combines TRBV27 with TRBJ1-6; a weak D match, TRBD1 (5 bases). Germline values: CDR1 MNHEY, CDR2 SMNVEV (reference sequence). Trimming pared 5 bases from V and 2 bases from J, leaving 13 bases between. The CDR3 extends over 16 amino acids. The CDR3 DNA follows: TGTGCCAGCAGTCGGCAGGGTACTACCTATAATTCACCCCTCCACTTT. The encoded protein is CASSRQGTTYNSPLHF.

The CDR3 reads CASSSFRDNEKLFF. The CDR3 DNA is TGTGCCAGCAGTTCGTTCCGGGATAATGAAAAACTGTTTTTT. The chain links TRBV27 to TRBJ1-4; no reliable D call. The V end lost 4 bases, the J end lost 4 bases, and 10 bases lay between the germline ends. This CDR3 is built from 14 residues. Germline V gene data show CDR1 as MNHEY and CDR2 as SMNVEV (reference sequence).

In this sample, this clone turned up a few times. This chain connects TRBV28 to TRBJ2-1; D is uncertain. Trimming stripped 8 bases from V and 0 bases from J, with 8 bases between. There are 13 residues in the CDR3. Germline V gives CDR1 MDHEN, CDR2 SYDVKM. The CDR3 here is CASAADSYNEQFF. CDR3 nucleotides: TGTGCCAGCGCGGCGGACTCCTACAATGAGCAGTTCTTC. Combining the CDR3 with reference TRBV28 and TRBJ2-1 gives the whole variable domain DVKVTQSSRYLVKRTGEKVFLECVQDMDHENMFWYRQDPGLGLRLIYFSYDVKMKEKGDIPEGYSVSREKKERFSLILESASTNQTSMYLCASAADSYNEQFFGPGTRLTVL.

This clone showed up just once. The chain uses TRBV7-2 and TRBJ2-7; D is perhaps TRBD2 (5 bases). The V gene lost 3 bases and the J gene lost 3 bases, with 15 bases spanning the gap. This CDR3 region has 15 residues. Germline CDR1 SGHTA, CDR2 FQGNSA. The CDR3 nucleotides are TGTGCCAGCAGCTTTGAGGGCCCCCCAATCTACGAGCAGTACTTC. It yields the protein CASSFEGPPIYEQYF.

This chain uses TRBV6-4 with TRBJ1-1; 8 nucleotides line up with TRBD1. After removal of 8 bases from V and 5 bases from J, the junction contained 4 bases not matched to a gene. CDR1 is MRHNA and CDR2 is SNTAGT in the germline V gene. The CDR3 spans 12 residues. CDR3: CASLRGRTEAFF. The CDR3 DNA follows: TGTGCCAGCCTCAGGGGGCGGACTGAAGCTTTCTTT.

This clone occurred once. The CDR3 DNA sequence: TGTGCCAGCAGTCACAGGGAGAACACTGAAGCTTTCTTT. This codes for CASSHRENTEAFF. This chain connects TRBV6-6 to TRBJ1-1, with D tentatively TRBD1 (6 bases). The CDR3 loop spans 13 amino acids. CDR1 and CDR2 from the germline V gene are MNHNY and SVGAGI (reference sequence). Trimming pared 5 bases from V and 1 base from J, leaving 8 bases between.

The J gene is TRBJ2-1, the V gene TRBV5-6, with 11 bases matching TRBD2. CDR1 SGHDT and CDR2 YYEEEE come from the germline V gene. V lost 4 bases to trimming and J lost 4 bases; unmatched junction nucleotides: 4. The CDR3 is made up of 15 amino acids. This CDR3 is CASSLLAGGYNEQFF. The DNA of the CDR3 is TGTGCCAGCAGCCTTCTAGCGGGAGGTTACAATGAGCAGTTCTTC.

This clone has more than one count but fewer than ten. The chain has TRBV19 and TRBJ1-4; maybe TRBD1 (5 bases). CDR1 and CDR2 from the germline V gene are LNHDA and SQIVND (reference sequence). The CDR3 contains 14 residues. V was trimmed by 5 bases and J by 5 bases, leaving 12 bases between them. The CDR3 is CASSRGVLNEKLFF. In nucleotides, the CDR3 is TGTGCCAGTAGTCGGGGGGTTTTAAATGAAAAACTGTTTTTT. Based on the CDR3 plus reference TRBV19 and TRBJ1-4, the full variable domain is DGGITQSPKYLFRKEGQNVTLSCEQNLNHDAMYWYRQDPGQGLRLIYYSQIVNDFQKGDIAEGYSVSREKKESFPLTVTSAQKNPTAFYLCASSRGVLNEKLFFGSGTQLSVL.

This chain joins TRBV3-1 (or the pseudogene TRBV3-2) and TRBJ1-6; no reliable D call. V lost 0 bases and J lost 5, with 8 bases in between. There are 15 residues in the CDR3. Germline CDR1 and CDR2: LGHDT and YNNKEL (reference sequence). The CDR3 here is CASSQDRGNNSPLHF. The DNA of the CDR3 is TGTGCCAGCAGCCAAGACCGGGGTAATAATTCACCCCTCCACTTT.

The rearrangement joins TRBV5-1 to TRBJ2-3; 7 nucleotides match TRBD2. The CDR3 loop spans 17 amino acids. CDR1 and CDR2 (germline): SGHRS, YFSETQ. V gave up 1 base and J gave up 0 bases; unmatched junction bases: 8. CDR3 residues: CASSLSSGFSSTDTQYF. The CDR3 bases are TGCGCCAGCAGCTTGTCTAGCGGCTTTTCTAGCACAGATACGCAGTATTTT.

The rearrangement joins TRBV3-1 (or the pseudogene TRBV3-2) to TRBJ1-2; no definite D call. The CDR3 extends over 11 amino acids. The V end was cut by 8 bases, the J end by 0 bases, with 4 bases between. Germline lookup yields CDR1 LGHDT and CDR2 YNNKEL (reference sequence). The chain's CDR3 is CASFANYGYTF. The CDR3 DNA follows: TGTGCCAGCTTCGCTAACTATGGCTACACCTTC.

The chain couples TRBV19 to TRBJ2-1; D remains unclear. Trimming took off 3 bases at V and 8 bases at J, with 11 bases between the two ends. This CDR3 contains 13 residues. CDR1 LNHDA and CDR2 SQIVND come from the germline V gene (reference sequence). This chain's CDR3 is CASSMFALDEQFF. CDR3 coding DNA: TGTGCCAGTAGTATGTTCGCGCTGGATGAGCAGTTCTTC. The full variable domain, rest sourced from reference TRBV19 and TRBJ2-1, is DGGITQSPKYLFRKEGQNVTLSCEQNLNHDAMYWYRQDPGQGLRLIYYSQIVNDFQKGDIAEGYSVSREKKESFPLTVTSAQKNPTAFYLCASSMFALDEQFFGPGTRLTVL.

The J gene is TRBJ1-1, the V gene TRBV29-1, with a possible D match to TRBD1 (6 bases). The CDR3 spans 13 residues. CDR1 and CDR2 from the germline V gene are SQVTM and ANQGSEA. Between the trimmed V and J ends, which lost 4 bases and 1 base, there was a span of 10 bases. CDR3 residues: CSVARQANTEAFF. The DNA of the CDR3 is TGCAGCGTTGCTCGACAGGCGAACACTGAAGCTTTCTTT.

The chain uses TRBV28 and TRBJ1-5, with D uncertain. Germline assignment: CDR1 MDHEN and CDR2 SYDVKM. The CDR3 has 14 amino acids. Trimming removed 3 bases at V and 6 bases at J, with 12 bases between. CDR3 in DNA: TGTGCCAGCAGTTTGGGCCCCTCGAGTCAGCCCCAGCATTTT. Residues: CASSLGPSSQPQHF.

Regarding this clone: The same CDR3 can be traced to other DNA sequences in this sample. Written as DNA, the CDR3 is TGTGCCAGCAGTTACGGGGCGGGAGGCTACGAGCAGTACTTC. It is translated as CASSYGAGGYEQYF. The chain employs TRBV6-2 or TRBV6-3 and TRBJ2-7; 8 bases agree with TRBD2. There are 14 residues in the CDR3. Trimming took 2 bases from V and 3 from J; bases not matched to a gene: 3. Germline lookup yields CDR1 MNHEY and CDR2 SVGEGT.

This clone occurred once. The chain carries TRBV5-1 and TRBJ1-2, with D hard to call. Germline CDR1 reads SGHRS; CDR2 reads YFSETQ. The CDR3 spans 15 residues. Trimming cost V 1 base and J 4 bases, with 14 bases left between them. CDR3 amino acids: CASSLKSGGSYGYTF. The CDR3 bases are TGCGCCAGCAGCTTGAAGTCCGGAGGGAGCTATGGCTACACCTTC. Full variable domain (missing parts from reference TRBV5-1 and TRBJ1-2): KAGVTQTPRYLIKTRGQQVTLSCSPISGHRSVSWYQQTPGQGLQFLFEYFSETQRNKGNFPGRFSGRQFSNSRSEMNVSTLELGDSALYLCASSLKSGGSYGYTFGSGTRLTVV.